Sequencing of this TCR delta chain was carried out in a study of Vδ1+ human thymocytes. Germline V CDR1 and CDR2: TSWWSYY, QGS. With 1 base clipped from V and 0 bases from J, the junction kept 19 bases outside the gene matches. This CDR3 region has 22 residues. Sequences come from RNA converted to cDNA by reverse transcription. The CDR3 regions were amplified by multiplex PCR from V-gene primers to a constant-region primer. TCRdb made new clone calls on the multiplex PCR reads using CATT. This table holds under 30,000 delta-chain clones, under 8.5% found once. Study-wide findings and caveats: Highly polyclonal TRG and TRD repertoires with Gaussian CDR3 length distributions appeared in thymus. TRD repertoires were essentially private, unlike widely shared TRG clonotypes.

Comments on this clone: What it binds is not known.

Sequencing used Vdelta1+ gamma-delta thymocytes from the thymus. Subset noted: FACS-sorted CD3+ TCRalphabeta- TCRVdelta1+ TCRVdelta2- thymocytes. This receptor was taken from a girl under three years old who had congenital heart surgery. The chain has TRDV1 and TRDJ1; 11 bases map to TRDD3. CDR3 sequence (DNA): TGTGCTCTTGGGGAACGTGGCCCTCCCCTGTTGGGGGATACGGGGTACACCGATAAACTCATCTTT. Translation gives CALGERGPPLLGDTGYTDKLIF.